Presented here are 15 T cell receptor beta chains from one specimen sequenced in a study of T cell changes during pregnancy in multiple sclerosis. The table came from immunoSEQ multiplex PCR; TCRdb's copy has only in-frame clones and leaves some out. The sample includes around 21,000 clones, 88% of them seen just once. The material was CD8+ T cells from peripheral blood mononuclear cells, obtained in the third trimester of pregnancy. The receptor source for this set is a female donor in good health, enrolled as a control in a pregnancy study.

The chain employs TRBV4-1 and TRBJ2-2; D possibly corresponds to TRBD1 (6 bases). The CDR3 covers 14 residues. CDR1 and CDR2 (germline): MGHRA, YSYEKL. V was cut by 1 base and J by 8 bases, with 11 bases left in between. Here the CDR3 reads CASSQAGRGGELFF. Written as DNA, the CDR3 is TGCGCCAGCAGCCAAGCGGGTAGGGGGGGGGAGCTGTTTTTT.

J is TRBJ1-1 and V is TRBV18; possibly TRBD1 for D (5 bases). CDR1 and CDR2 (germline): KGHSH, LQKENI. Trimming left V 3 bases short and J 3 bases short, with 20 bases between. The CDR3 loop spans 17 amino acids. In DNA, the CDR3 is TGTGCCAGCTCACCCAACGATAAACAGGTTTCGGACACTGAAGCTTTCTTT. This gives the protein CASSPNDKQVSDTEAFF. Using reference TRBV18 and TRBJ1-1 for the parts outside the CDR3, the full variable domain is NAGVMQNPRHLVRRRGQEARLRCSPMKGHSHVYWYRQLPEEGLKFMVYLQKENIIDESGMPKERFSAEFPKEGPSILRIQQVVRGDSAAYFCASSPNDKQVSDTEAFFGQGTRLTVV.

The J gene is TRBJ1-4, the V gene TRBV27; TRBD1 agrees at 8 bases. Germline values: CDR1 MNHEY, CDR2 SMNVEV (reference sequence). The CDR3 runs to 16 residues. V was pared by 5 bases and J by 4 bases, with 9 bases of the junction left unmatched. The CDR3 is CASSLTGVKGNEKLFF. DNA of the CDR3: TGTGCCAGCAGTCTGACAGGGGTGAAGGGTAATGAAAAACTGTTTTTT.

This chain links TRBV27 with TRBJ2-1; 8 bases are shared with TRBD2. Germline V lookup: CDR1 MNHEY, CDR2 SMNVEV (reference sequence). V shed 4 bases, J shed 8 bases, and the junction held 13 bases outside the gene matches. The CDR3 sequence is 16 residues long. CDR3 residues: CASSSYESGRGDEQFF. The CDR3 DNA sequence: TGTGCCAGCAGTTCATATGAAAGCGGGAGAGGCGATGAGCAGTTCTTC.

The V call is TRBV19, the J call TRBJ1-5, with unresolved D. V was shortened by 2 bases and J by 1 base, with 9 bases between the two germline ends. Germline V gene data show CDR1 as LNHDA and CDR2 as SQIVND (reference sequence). The CDR3 totals 15 residues. The CDR3 region has the DNA TGTGCCAGTAGTATAACTCCGTCGAGCAATCAGCCCCAGCATTTT. It yields the protein CASSITPSSNQPQHF.

The J gene is TRBJ2-7, the V gene TRBV15, with unresolved D. Germline V gives CDR1 LNHNV, CDR2 YYDKDF (reference sequence). The V end was cut by 5 bases, the J end by 2 bases, with 10 bases between. This CDR3 comprises 13 residues. CDR3 sequence (DNA): TGTGCCACCAGCGGTGGGCTGACCTACGAGCAGTACTTC. Protein: CATSGGLTYEQYF. The variable domain in full, completed from reference TRBV15 and TRBJ2-7, reads DAMVIQNPRYQVTQFGKPVTLSCSQTLNHNVMYWYQQKSSQAPKLLFHYYDKDFNNEADTPDNFQSRRPNTSFCFLDIRSPGLGDTAMYLCATSGGLTYEQYFGPGTRLTVT.

This clone rates as medium-sized. The V and J genes are TRBV11-3 and TRBJ2-1, with a tentative D call TRBD1 (6 bases). The CDR3 extends over 14 amino acids. The germline CDR1 and CDR2 sequences are SGHNT and YENEEA. Trimming pared 8 bases from V and 7 bases from J, leaving 18 bases between. As DNA, the CDR3 is TGTGCCAGCTCGAAGCAGGGGTATCAAAATGAGCAGTTCTTC. This gives the protein CASSKQGYQNEQFF.

This chain links TRBV15 with TRBJ2-4; D not certain. The V gene lost 5 bases and the J gene lost 2 bases, with 13 bases spanning the gap. This CDR3 spans 15 amino acids. Germline V lookup: CDR1 LNHNV, CDR2 YYDKDF (reference sequence). The CDR3 sequence is CATSARRGSKNIQYF. Written as DNA, the CDR3 is TGTGCCACCAGCGCCCGGCGAGGCTCCAAAAACATTCAGTACTTC.

This chain joins TRBV6-5 and TRBJ2-1; D may be TRBD1 (6 bases). This CDR3 has 14 residues. Germline values: CDR1 MNHEY, CDR2 SVGAGI. Trimming pared 2 bases from V and 7 bases from J, leaving 12 bases between. The chain's CDR3 is CASSYGGRDNEQFF. CDR3 bases: TGTGCCAGCAGTTACGGGGGCAGGGATAATGAGCAGTTCTTC.

V is TRBV6-5 and J is TRBJ2-3, with 12 bases aligning to TRBD2. J was trimmed by 3 bases and V by 2 bases; bases with no gene match: 3. Per the germline V gene, CDR1 is MNHEY and CDR2 is SVGAGI. The length of the CDR3 is 16 residues. CDR3 DNA: TGTGCCAGCAGTTACGTAGGGACTAGCGGGACAGATACGCAGTATTTT. It codes for CASSYVGTSGTDTQYF.

The CDR3 loop is CASMEGTTDTQYF. The CDR3 DNA sequence: TGCGCCAGCATGGAGGGAACCACAGATACGCAGTATTTT. V and J are TRBV4-1 and TRBJ2-3; the D gene is possibly TRBD2 (6 bases). Trimming took off 7 bases at V and 2 bases at J, with 10 bases between the two ends. CDR3 size: 13 residues. Looked up from germline, CDR1 is MGHRA and CDR2 is YSYEKL.

The chain couples TRBV4-1 to TRBJ2-1; 12 bases align to TRBD2. After removal of 4 bases from V and 0 bases from J, the junction contained 7 bases not matched to a gene. This CDR3 has 18 amino acids. Germline V gives CDR1 MGHRA, CDR2 YSYEKL. CDR3 nucleotides: TGCGCCAGCAGCCCTAGCGGGAGGGCCAGTCTCTCCTACAATGAGCAGTTCTTC. Protein: CASSPSGRASLSYNEQFF.

This clone occurred once. V gene TRBV30 combines with J gene TRBJ1-2, with D unclear. Germline V gives CDR1 GTSNPN, CDR2 SVGIG (reference sequence). With 0 bases removed from V and 8 bases from J, the gap between germline ends came to 13 bases. CDR3 length: 13 amino acids. CDR3 protein: CAWSVGWSGGYTF. The CDR3 DNA is TGTGCCTGGAGTGTCGGTTGGAGTGGCGGCTACACCTTC.

The chain uses TRBV18 and TRBJ1-2; TRBD1 matches 8 bases. This CDR3 spans 14 amino acids. Looked up from germline, CDR1 is KGHSH and CDR2 is LQKENI. Trimming took 4 bases from V and 5 from J; bases not matched to a gene: 6. The CDR3, as DNA: TGTGCCAGCTCACTCGGGACAGGCGATTATGGCTACACCTTC. Its protein is CASSLGTGDYGYTF.

The chain is built from TRBV4-1 and TRBJ2-7, with 7 bases matching TRBD1. V trimming: 0 bases; J trimming: 0 bases; junction bases outside the gene matches: 5. The CDR3 loop spans 16 amino acids. The germline CDR1 and CDR2 sequences are MGHRA and YSYEKL. The CDR3 reads CASSQEPGTDSYEQYF. For the CDR3, the DNA is TGCGCCAGCAGCCAAGAACCCGGGACAGACTCCTACGAGCAGTACTTC.